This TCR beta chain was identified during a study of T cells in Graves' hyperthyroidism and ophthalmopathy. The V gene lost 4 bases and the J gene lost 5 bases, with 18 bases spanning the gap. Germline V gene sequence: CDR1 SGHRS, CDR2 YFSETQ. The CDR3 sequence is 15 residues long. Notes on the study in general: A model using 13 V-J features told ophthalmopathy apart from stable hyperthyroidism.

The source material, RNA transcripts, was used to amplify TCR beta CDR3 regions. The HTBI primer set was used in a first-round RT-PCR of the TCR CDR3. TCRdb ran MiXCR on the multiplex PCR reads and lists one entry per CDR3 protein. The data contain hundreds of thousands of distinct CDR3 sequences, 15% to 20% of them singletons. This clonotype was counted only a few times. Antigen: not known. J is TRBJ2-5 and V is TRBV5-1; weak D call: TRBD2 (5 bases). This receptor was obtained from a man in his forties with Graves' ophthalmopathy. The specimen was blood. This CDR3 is CASSPGSGRGETQYF. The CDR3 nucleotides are TGCGCCAGCAGCCCCGGCTCTGGGCGAGGGGAGACCCAGTACTTC.